This T cell receptor beta chain was sequenced during a study of spatial heterogeneity in lung cancer. This CDR3 has 13 residues. Trimming cost V 5 bases and J 5 bases, with 12 bases left between them. Germline V lookup: CDR1 DFQATT, CDR2 SNEGSKA (reference sequence). Each CDR3 protein gets one entry after TCRdb re-called the 5' RACE reads with MiXCR. The sample holds more than 30,000 distinct CDR3 sequences, 4% to 6% seen once. Indicated time point: sample taken at primary tumor resection. Unsorted whole RNA from tumor, nontumor lung or frozen PBMC underwent sequencing. This clonotype has a count of ten or more.

The material sequenced was PBMCs, taken at surgery. This receptor was obtained from a female donor with early-stage non-small cell lung cancer. The V call is TRBV20-1, the J call TRBJ1-4; TRBD1 might be the D (5 bases). CDR3 protein: CSAPGPGNEKLFF. CDR3 bases: TGCAGTGCTCCAGGGCCCGGGAATGAAAAACTGTTTTTT.